These 12 T cell receptor beta chains were all obtained from the same sample, sequenced in a study of cytomegalovirus exposure and HLA in healthy donors. The PCR used 60 Vbeta and 13 Jbeta primers. TCRdb keeps only in-frame clones here, not all; method: immunoSEQ multiplex PCR. This sample has about 190,000 clones, with about 81% found just once. Input material: PBMCs. These receptor sequences come from a man between 18 and 29 years old in good health and CMV-seronegative.

Only one count was recorded for this clone. The gene calls are TRBV5-1 and TRBJ2-7; TRBD1 matches at 12 bases. Germline values: CDR1 SGHRS, CDR2 YFSETQ. V lost 7 bases to trimming and J lost 4 bases; unmatched junction nucleotides: 9. The CDR3 totals 15 residues. CDR3 amino acids: CASSTGGQGAYEQYF. In nucleotides, the CDR3 is TGCGCCAGCTCCACCGGGGGACAGGGGGCTTACGAGCAGTACTTC.

The gene calls are TRBV11-2 and TRBJ1-5; a weak D match, TRBD1 (5 bases). CDR3 length: 15 residues. CDR1 and CDR2 (germline): SGHAT, FQNNGV. The V gene lost 0 bases and the J gene lost 7 bases, with 13 bases spanning the gap. The CDR3, as DNA: TGTGCCAGCAGCTTAGATGGGGCACCGGAACAGCCCCAGCATTTT. Protein sequence: CASSLDGAPEQPQHF. Full variable domain (rest looked up from reference TRBV11-2 and TRBJ1-5): EAGVAQSPRYKIIEKRQSVAFWCNPISGHATLYWYQQILGQGPKLLIQFQNNGVVDDSQLPKDRFSAERLKGVDSTLKIQPAKLEDSAVYLCASSLDGAPEQPQHFGDGTRLSIL.

In DNA form, the CDR3 reads TGTGCCAGCAGCTTGTCCCTTAACTACGAGCAGTACTTC. Encoded protein: CASSLSLNYEQYF. The J gene is TRBJ2-7, the V gene TRBV5-4; D call uncertain. From germline, CDR1 is SGHNT and CDR2 YYREEE (reference sequence). The V end was cut by 1 base, the J end by 3 bases, with 8 bases between. The CDR3 runs to 13 residues.

This chain connects TRBV5-6 to TRBJ2-5; possible D gene TRBD1, 5 bases. Germline V lookup: CDR1 SGHDT, CDR2 YYEEEE. V was trimmed by 3 bases and J by 1 base, leaving 13 bases between them. The CDR3 extends over 15 amino acids. The CDR3: CASSWGIGVQETQYF. CDR3 DNA: TGTGCCAGCAGCTGGGGTATAGGGGTCCAAGAGACCCAGTACTTC.

The chain links TRBV4-2 to TRBJ2-7, with D possibly matching TRBD1 (5 bases). The CDR3 has 16 amino acids. V gave up 0 bases and J gave up 4 bases, with 16 bases separating them. CDR1 LGHNA and CDR2 YNFKEQ come from the germline V gene. The CDR3 bases are TGTGCCAGCAGCCAAGATCTCCGGCAGGGATCTTACGAGCAGTACTTC. Amino acids: CASSQDLRQGSYEQYF.

This chain links TRBV29-1 with TRBJ1-1; 9 nucleotides line up with TRBD1. Germline loops: CDR1 SQVTM, CDR2 ANQGSEA. J was trimmed by 2 bases and V by 6 bases; bases with no gene match: 10. The CDR3 length is 15 residues. CDR3 nucleotides: TGCAGCGTCGGGGACAGGGCTTACCTCAACACTGAAGCTTTCTTT. Its protein product is CSVGDRAYLNTEAFF.

This clone was seen only once. The V and J genes are TRBV5-5 and TRBJ2-1; no firm D call. The CDR3 loop spans 14 amino acids. Trimming left V 0 bases short and J 6 bases short, with 10 bases between. Germline-derived CDR1 and CDR2 are SGHKS and YYEKEE (reference sequence). DNA of the CDR3: TGTGCCAGCAGCTTGGCCCTTAGTTTCAATGAGCAGTTCTTC. This encodes CASSLALSFNEQFF.

The chain has TRBV6-4 and TRBJ2-1, with 13 bases fitting TRBD2. J was trimmed by 5 bases and V by 4 bases; bases with no gene match: 2. The CDR3 has 15 residues. CDR1 MRHNA and CDR2 SNTAGT come from the germline V gene. The CDR3 here is CASSVTSGGDNEQFF. CDR3 nucleotides: TGTGCCAGCAGTGTAACTAGCGGGGGGGACAATGAGCAGTTCTTC.

This sequence joins TRBV5-4 and TRBJ2-5; TRBD2 is a possible D gene (7 bases). In germline, CDR1 is SGHNT, CDR2 YYREEE (reference sequence). V was trimmed by 4 bases and J by 4 bases, leaving 14 bases between them. The CDR3 has 14 residues. The DNA of the CDR3 is TGTGCCAGCAGCAAGGGGGGGGCAATAGAGACCCAGTACTTC. As protein: CASSKGGAIETQYF.

The chain links TRBV27 to TRBJ1-1, with unresolved D. The V end was cut by 2 bases, the J end by 1 base, with 8 bases between. Germline V lookup: CDR1 MNHEY, CDR2 SMNVEV (reference sequence). The CDR3 has 14 amino acids. CDR3 DNA: TGTGCCAGCAGTTTACGGCGGCAGAACACTGAAGCTTTCTTT. This translates into CASSLRRQNTEAFF.

Of note for this clone: Additional DNA sequences in this sample encode the identical CDR3. The V call is TRBV5-6, the J call TRBJ2-7, with a weak D call TRBD1 (5 bases). Trimming removed 0 bases from V and 1 base from J, with 5 bases in between. In germline, CDR1 is SGHDT, CDR2 YYEEEE. The CDR3 extends over 13 amino acids. DNA of the CDR3: TGTGCCAGCAGCTTGGCAGGGTCCTACGAGCAGTACTTC. Protein: CASSLAGSYEQYF.

CDR3 nucleotide sequence: TGTGCCAGCAGCTTTAGCGGGGGGGCGGGCAATGAGCAGTTCTTC. The encoded protein is CASSFSGGAGNEQFF. The chain carries TRBV11-2 and TRBJ2-1, with 11 bases identical to TRBD2. V dropped 3 bases and J dropped 6; count of bases not matched to a gene: 4. This CDR3 is built from 15 residues. The germline V gene encodes CDR1 SGHAT and CDR2 FQNNGV.